This entry lists 8 T cell receptor beta chains sequenced from one sample in a study of cytomegalovirus exposure and HLA in healthy donors. PCR involved 60 Vbeta and 13 Jbeta primers. Sequencing used immunoSEQ multiplex PCR; TCRdb keeps in-frame clones, though not all of them. The sample yields 200,000 to 250,000 clones, 82% seen once. The sequencing input was PBMCs. The receptors originated from a woman in her 40s in good health and CMV-seropositive.

V gene TRBV9 combines with J gene TRBJ2-7; 9 nucleotides agree with TRBD2. The CDR3 extends over 14 amino acids. Germline V gene sequence: CDR1 SGDLS, CDR2 YYNGEE. The V segment lost 2 bases and the J segment 3 bases; nucleotides outside the gene matches: 3. The CDR3 nucleotides are TGTGCCAGCAGCGTGTCTAGCGGGGACTACGAGCAGTACTTC. Translation: CASSVSSGDYEQYF.

This clone has more than one count but fewer than ten. The chain employs TRBV9 and TRBJ2-4; a weak D match, TRBD1 (5 bases). V lost 2 bases and J 4 bases, leaving 13 bases between the germline ends. Germline V CDR1 and CDR2: SGDLS, YYNGEE. This CDR3 spans 15 amino acids. The CDR3 region has the DNA TGTGCCAGCAGCGTTGAGCAGGGCAGTAAAAACATTCAGTACTTC. Protein: CASSVEQGSKNIQYF.

Remarks on this clone: This sample also contains other DNA sequences that code for the same CDR3. V is TRBV13 and J is TRBJ2-2; 8 nucleotides line up with TRBD1. The CDR3 is 14 residues long. J gave up 6 bases and V 5 bases, and 5 bases lay outside the gene matches. CDR1 PRHDT and CDR2 FYEKMQ come from the germline V gene (reference sequence). CDR3 in amino acids: CASSVSGGSGELFF. In DNA form, the CDR3 reads TGTGCCAGCAGCGTCTCAGGGGGCTCCGGGGAGCTGTTTTTT.

The rearrangement joins TRBV7-9 to TRBJ2-2, with a tentative D call TRBD2 (6 bases). Between the trimmed V and J ends, which lost 3 bases and 1 base, there was a span of 9 bases. The CDR3 runs 15 residues. Germline CDR1 and CDR2: SEHNR and FQNEAQ (reference sequence). CDR3 in amino acids: CASSFLAENTGELFF. DNA for the CDR3: TGTGCCAGCAGCTTTTTAGCGGAGAACACCGGGGAGCTGTTTTTT.

CDR3 nucleotide sequence: TGTGCCAGCAGCCCTCGGGGGGCGGGTGGCTACACCTTC. Its translation: CASSPRGAGGYTF. The J gene is TRBJ1-2, the V gene TRBV7-9; a possible D gene is TRBD1 (6 bases). Germline CDR1 reads SEHNR; CDR2 reads FQNEAQ (reference sequence). Trimming stripped 5 bases from V and 7 bases from J, with 14 bases between. This CDR3 has 13 residues.

The chain combines TRBV4-2 with TRBJ2-1, with TRBD2 matching 14 bases. V gave up 3 bases and J gave up 9 bases; unmatched junction bases: 13. This CDR3 contains 18 residues. Germline V gene lookup returns CDR1 LGHNA and CDR2 YNFKEQ. In DNA, the CDR3 is TGTGCCAGCAGCCAGCCCTTACCGGGACTAGCGGGGGAAGGTGAGCAGTTCTTC. Its protein is CASSQPLPGLAGEGEQFF.

The rearrangement joins TRBV7-3 to TRBJ1-1; unclear D gene. With 3 bases removed from V and 4 bases from J, the gap between germline ends came to 9 bases. Germline loops: CDR1 SGHTA, CDR2 FQGTGA. The CDR3 runs 13 residues. This CDR3 reads CASSFGVGTEAFF. CDR3 nucleotide sequence: TGTGCCAGCAGCTTCGGAGTTGGCACTGAAGCTTTCTTT.

This clone was recorded only once. The chain carries TRBV7-2 and TRBJ2-5; 9 bases match TRBD1. Trimming cost V 5 bases and J 4 bases; bases outside gene matches: 8. The germline CDR1 and CDR2 sequences are SGHTA and FQGNSA. The CDR3 runs 15 residues. The CDR3 sequence: CASSTGQGLGETQYF. In nucleotides, the CDR3 is TGTGCCAGCAGCACGGGACAGGGACTCGGAGAGACCCAGTACTTC.